This entry lists 5 T cell receptor beta chains sequenced from one sample in a study of T cells after yellow fever vaccination. TCRdb recomputed calls from the 5' RACE reads with MiXCR, one row per CDR3 protein. This table holds some 500,000 distinct CDR3 sequences, approximately 15% found once. Sequenced material: PBMCs, taken on the day of the yellow fever booster vaccination. These receptor sequences come from a man under 40 who received the YFV17D yellow fever vaccine.

This clonotype was counted many times. This rearrangement joins TRBV7-3 to TRBJ2-1; D is undetermined. The V end was cut by 2 bases, the J end by 6 bases, with 8 bases between. The CDR3 runs to 13 residues. Germline V gene lookup returns CDR1 SGHTA and CDR2 FQGTGA. CDR3 in DNA: TGTGCCAGCAGCTTACTGGCCTCCAATGAGCAGTTCTTC. Translating it yields CASSLLASNEQFF.

This clonotype showed up just a few times. The chain recombines TRBV12-3 or TRBV12-4 with TRBJ2-4, with 11 positions matching TRBD2. Trimming at V came to 6 bases and at J to 7 bases, leaving 2 bases not matched to a gene. The CDR3 covers 13 residues. The CDR3 is CASRRTSGNIQYF. The CDR3 region has the DNA TGTGCCAGCAGGCGGACTAGCGGGAACATTCAGTACTTC.

This clonotype came up a few times. This rearrangement joins TRBV10-3 to TRBJ2-5; 7 positions agree with TRBD2. The junction had 16 bases not matched to a gene; V was cut back by 4 bases and J by 5 bases. There are 17 residues in the CDR3. Germline values: CDR1 ENHRY, CDR2 SYGVKD. The CDR3 sequence is CAISGKGTGGKRETQYF. Written as DNA, the CDR3 is TGTGCCATCAGTGGGAAGGGGACGGGAGGCAAGCGGGAGACCCAGTACTTC.

This clonotype was counted many times. This chain links TRBV2 with TRBJ2-7; D might be TRBD1 or TRBD2, each matching 5 bases. The V end lost 6 bases, the J end lost 4 bases, and 16 bases lay between the germline ends. The germline V gene encodes CDR1 SNHLY and CDR2 FYNNEI. The CDR3 contains 14 residues. The CDR3 region has the DNA TGTGCCAGCAGGGGGACGGGGTTGGTTTACGAGCAGTACTTC. The encoded protein is CASRGTGLVYEQYF.

This clonotype was counted only a few times. This rearrangement joins TRBV6-1 to TRBJ2-5, with D possibly being TRBD2 (5 bases). The length of the CDR3 is 12 residues. Per germline, CDR1 MNHNS and CDR2 SASEGT. The V end lost 8 bases, the J end lost 4 bases, and 11 bases lay between the germline ends. For the CDR3, the DNA is TGTGCCAGCGATGGAGGTGGAGAGACCCAGTACTTC. Its translation: CASDGGGETQYF.